These T cell receptor beta chains were read from a single sample in a study of shared clonotypes between healthy human individuals. TCRdb's table, derived via immunoSEQ multiplex PCR, lists solely in-frame clones and lacks some. The sample shows about 2.4 million clones, about 92% of them seen only once. The material sequenced was naive CD4+ T cells sorted from blood. The receptor source for this set is a man between 18 and 29 years old in good health. Each CDR3 is given with its conserved first and last residue. The order of the fields is D gene, V gene, CDR3 length, J gene, clone size, CDR3 DNA, CDR3 protein. A D gene is named only where the DNA matches it firmly. Clone size is shown for a subset of rows, as once, few, many or a class of expanded clone.

>NA|TRBV7-9|14|TRBJ1-2|few
TGTGCCAGCAGCTTAGCGGAGGTGAACTATGGCTACACCTTC
CASSLAEVNYGYTF
>NA|TRBV4-1|15|TRBJ1-5|once
TGCGCCAGCAGCCAAGGGACGGATAGCAATCAGCCCCAGCATTTT
CASSQGTDSNQPQHF
>TRBD1|TRBV9|16|TRBJ2-2|NA
TGTGCCAGCAACCCCAAGGGACAGGGGATGGCCGGGGAGCTGTTTTTT
CASNPKGQGMAGELFF
>TRBD2|TRBV5-1|14|TRBJ2-1|NA
TGCGCCAGCAGCTTTAGACTAGCGGGAGATGAGCAGTTCTTC
CASSFRLAGDEQFF
>TRBD1|TRBV6-5|15|TRBJ2-7|NA
TGTGCCAGCAGTTATCCCGGGACAGGGGGCAGGGAGCAGTACTTC
CASSYPGTGGREQYF
>NA|TRBV4-2|16|TRBJ2-1|NA
TGTGCCAGCAGCCAAGATGCTCTCCAAATATACAATGAGCAGTTCTTC
CASSQDALQIYNEQFF
>TRBD1|TRBV28|14|TRBJ1-2|once
TGTGCCAGCAGTTTCCAGGGGGCGATAACTGGCTACACCTTC
CASSFQGAITGYTF
>NA|TRBV18|16|TRBJ2-3|NA
TGTGCCAGCTCACCACGTCGGGCTCAGTCACGGGATACGCAGTATTTT
CASSPRRAQSRDTQYF
>NA|TRBV7-8|19|TRBJ2-6|NA
TGTGCCAGCAGCCAGTCCGCAGGCGCTCTGCTATCTGGGGCCAACGTCCTGACTTTC
CASSQSAGALLSGANVLTF
>TRBD2|TRBV7-2|15|TRBJ2-1|NA
TGTGCCAGCGGCATATTTAGCGGGCCCTACAATGAGCAGTTCTTC
CASGIFSGPYNEQFF
>NA|TRBV11-2|14|TRBJ2-7|NA
TGTGCCAGCTCATGGAGGGCAGGGGGAGGGGAGCAGTACTTC
CASSWRAGGGEQYF
>NA|TRBV7-9|16|TRBJ2-2|NA
TGTGCCAGCAGCTTAGCGCTACGTTTAGACACCGGGGAGCTGTTTTTT
CASSLALRLDTGELFF
>TRBD2|TRBV5-8|14|TRBJ2-2|NA
TGTGCCAGCAATAGGCGGGAGATAACCGGGGAGCTGTTTTTT
CASNRREITGELFF
>TRBD1|TRBV7-2|15|TRBJ1-2|NA
TGTGCCAGCAGCTCCAGACAGGGGTTAATTCATGGCTACACCTTC
CASSSRQGLIHGYTF
>TRBD2|TRBV7-2|15|TRBJ2-3|NA
TGTGCCAGCAGCCCTAGCGGCACTAGCACAGATACGCAGTATTTT
CASSPSGTSTDTQYF